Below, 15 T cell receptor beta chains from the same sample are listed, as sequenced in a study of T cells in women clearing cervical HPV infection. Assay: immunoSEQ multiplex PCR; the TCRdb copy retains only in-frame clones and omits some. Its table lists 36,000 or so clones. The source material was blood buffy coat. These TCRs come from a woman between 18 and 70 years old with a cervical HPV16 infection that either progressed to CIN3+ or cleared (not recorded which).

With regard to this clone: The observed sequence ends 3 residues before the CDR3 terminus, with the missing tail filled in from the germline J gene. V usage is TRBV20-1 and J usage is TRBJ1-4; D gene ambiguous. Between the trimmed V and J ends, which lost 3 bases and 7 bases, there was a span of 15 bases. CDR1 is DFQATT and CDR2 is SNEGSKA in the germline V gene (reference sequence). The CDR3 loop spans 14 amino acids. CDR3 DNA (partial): TGCAGTGCTAGGGAGGCGGCGGGTAGTGAAAAA. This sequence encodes CSAREAAGSEK. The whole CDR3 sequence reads CSAREAAGSEKLFF.

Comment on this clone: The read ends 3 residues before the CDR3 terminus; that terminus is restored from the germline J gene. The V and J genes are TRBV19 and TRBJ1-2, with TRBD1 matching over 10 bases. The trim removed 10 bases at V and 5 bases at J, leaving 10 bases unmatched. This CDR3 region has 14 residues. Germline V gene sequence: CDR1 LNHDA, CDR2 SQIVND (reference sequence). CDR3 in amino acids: CATSRKGQGYGYTF. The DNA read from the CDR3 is TGTGCCACCAGTAGGAAGGGACAGGGGTATGGC.

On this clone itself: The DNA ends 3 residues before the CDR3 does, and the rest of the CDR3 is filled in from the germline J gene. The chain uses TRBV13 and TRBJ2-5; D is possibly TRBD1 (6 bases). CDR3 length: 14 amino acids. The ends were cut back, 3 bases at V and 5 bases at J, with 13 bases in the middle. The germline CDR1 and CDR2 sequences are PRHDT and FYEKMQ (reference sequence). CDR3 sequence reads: CASSFTVRGETQYF. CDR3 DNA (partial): TGTGCCAGCAGCTTTACGGTTAGGGGGGAGACC.

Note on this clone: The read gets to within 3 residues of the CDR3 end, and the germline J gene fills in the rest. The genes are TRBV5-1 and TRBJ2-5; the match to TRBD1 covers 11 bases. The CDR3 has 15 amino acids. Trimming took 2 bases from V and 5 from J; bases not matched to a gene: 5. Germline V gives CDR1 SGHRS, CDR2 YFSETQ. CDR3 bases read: TGCGCCAGCAGCTTCAGGACAGGGGGCCTTGAGACC. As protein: CASSFRTGGLET. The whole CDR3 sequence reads CASSFRTGGLETQYF.

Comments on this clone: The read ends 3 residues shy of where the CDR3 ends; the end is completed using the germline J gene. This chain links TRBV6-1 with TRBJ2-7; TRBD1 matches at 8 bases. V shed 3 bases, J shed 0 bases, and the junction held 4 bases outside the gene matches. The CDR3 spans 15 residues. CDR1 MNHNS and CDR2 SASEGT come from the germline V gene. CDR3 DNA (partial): TGTGCCAGCAGTGACGCAGGGGGCGCCTCCTACGAG. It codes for CASSDAGGASYE. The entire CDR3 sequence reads CASSDAGGASYEQYF.

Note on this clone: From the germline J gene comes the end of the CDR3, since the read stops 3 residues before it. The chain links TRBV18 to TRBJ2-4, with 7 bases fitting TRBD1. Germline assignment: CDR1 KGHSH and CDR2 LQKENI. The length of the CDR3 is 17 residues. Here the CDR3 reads CASSPRSRGKGDEGQYF. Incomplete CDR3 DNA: TGTGCCAGCTCACCACGGTCCAGGGGGAAGGGAGATGAGGGT.

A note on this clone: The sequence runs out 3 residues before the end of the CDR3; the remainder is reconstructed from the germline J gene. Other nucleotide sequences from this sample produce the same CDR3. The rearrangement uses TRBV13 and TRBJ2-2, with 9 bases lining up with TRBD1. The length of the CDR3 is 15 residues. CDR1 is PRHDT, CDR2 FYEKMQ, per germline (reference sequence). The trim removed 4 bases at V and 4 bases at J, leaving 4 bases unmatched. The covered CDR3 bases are TGTGCCAGCAGCTGGGGACAGGGAGGCACCGGGGAG. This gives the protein CASSWGQGGTGE. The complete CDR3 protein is CASSWGQGGTGELFF.

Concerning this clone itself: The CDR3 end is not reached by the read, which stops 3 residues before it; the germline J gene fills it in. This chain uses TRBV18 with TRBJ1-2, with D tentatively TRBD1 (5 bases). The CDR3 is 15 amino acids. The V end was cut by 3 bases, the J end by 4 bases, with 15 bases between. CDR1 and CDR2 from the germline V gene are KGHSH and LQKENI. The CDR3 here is CASSPSGGTTYGYTF. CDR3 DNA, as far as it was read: TGTGCCAGCTCACCCAGCGGGGGAACGACCTATGGC.

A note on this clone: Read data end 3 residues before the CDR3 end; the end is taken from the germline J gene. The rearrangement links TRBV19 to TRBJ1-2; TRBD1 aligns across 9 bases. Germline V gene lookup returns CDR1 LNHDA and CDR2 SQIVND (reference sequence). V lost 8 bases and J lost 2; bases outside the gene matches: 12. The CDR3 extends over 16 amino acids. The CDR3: CASFRPGTGKNYGYTF. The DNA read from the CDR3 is TGTGCCAGTTTTCGGCCCGGGACAGGGAAGAACTATGGC.

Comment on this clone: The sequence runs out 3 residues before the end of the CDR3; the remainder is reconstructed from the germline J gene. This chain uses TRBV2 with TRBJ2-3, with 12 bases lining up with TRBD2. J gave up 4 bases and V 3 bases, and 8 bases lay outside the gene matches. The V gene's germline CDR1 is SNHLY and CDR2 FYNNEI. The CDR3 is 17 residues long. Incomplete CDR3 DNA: TGTGCCAGCAGTGAGGTGGGGGCTAGCGGGGGGGCAGATACG. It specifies CASSEVGASGGADT. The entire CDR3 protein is CASSEVGASGGADTQYF.

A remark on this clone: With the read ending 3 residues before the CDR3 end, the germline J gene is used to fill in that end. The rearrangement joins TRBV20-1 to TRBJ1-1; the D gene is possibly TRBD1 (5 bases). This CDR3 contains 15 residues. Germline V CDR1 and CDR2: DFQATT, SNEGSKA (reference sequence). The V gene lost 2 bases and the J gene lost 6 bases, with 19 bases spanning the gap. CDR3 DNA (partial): TGCAGTGCTAGAAGCCCCGGAGGGGTTGTCGCTGAA. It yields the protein CSARSPGGVVAE. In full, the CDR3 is CSARSPGGVVAEAFF.

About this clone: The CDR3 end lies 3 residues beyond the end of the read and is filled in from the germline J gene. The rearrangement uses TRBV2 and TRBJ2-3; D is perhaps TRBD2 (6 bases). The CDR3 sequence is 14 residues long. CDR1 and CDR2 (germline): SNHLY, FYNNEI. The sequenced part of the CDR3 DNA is TGTGCCAGCAGCAACGCGGGGCAACTCGAGCCG. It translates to CASSNAGQLEP. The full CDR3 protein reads CASSNAGQLEPQYF.

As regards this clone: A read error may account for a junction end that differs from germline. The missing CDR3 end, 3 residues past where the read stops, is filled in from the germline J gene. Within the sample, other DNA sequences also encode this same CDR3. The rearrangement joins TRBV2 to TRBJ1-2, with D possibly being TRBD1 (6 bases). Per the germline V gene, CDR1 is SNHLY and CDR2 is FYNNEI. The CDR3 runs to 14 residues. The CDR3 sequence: CASSPRGASYGYTF. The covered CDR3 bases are TGTGCCAGCAGTCCCAGGGGCGCCAGCTATGGT.

The DNA read from the CDR3 is TGTGCCAGCAGCCGCCGGACAACGAGCTCCTACGAG. It translates to CASSRRTTSSYE. The entire CDR3 protein reads CASSRRTTSSYEQYF. The V gene is TRBV7-2, the J gene TRBJ2-7; tentatively, D is TRBD1 (5 bases). The sequence runs out 3 residues before the end of the CDR3; the remainder is reconstructed from the germline J gene. Trimming removed 5 bases at V and 0 bases at J, with 14 bases between. CDR1 is SGHTA and CDR2 is FQGNSA in the germline V gene. The CDR3 totals 15 residues.

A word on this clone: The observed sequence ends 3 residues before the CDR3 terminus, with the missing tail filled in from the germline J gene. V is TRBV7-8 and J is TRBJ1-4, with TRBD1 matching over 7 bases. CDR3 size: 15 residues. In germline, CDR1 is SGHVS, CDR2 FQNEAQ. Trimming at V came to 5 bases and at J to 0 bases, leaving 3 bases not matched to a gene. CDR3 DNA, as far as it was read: TGTGCCAGCAGCAACACAGGGGCAACTAATGAAAAA. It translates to CASSNTGATNEK. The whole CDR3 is CASSNTGATNEKLFF.